Shown below are 23 T cell receptor beta chains from a single sample sequenced in a study of control samples from healthy donors and cancer patients. Here immunoSEQ multiplex PCR was the method, and the copy in TCRdb shows in-frame clones only, minus some. Of roughly 59,000 clones in the sample, roughly 90% are singletons; the top ten hold about 1.7%. The sequenced material came from PBMCs. The source of these receptors is a man in his forties or fifties with colorectal cancer.

The chain employs TRBV7-2 and TRBJ2-4; D perhaps matches TRBD2 (5 bases). Between the trimmed V and J ends, which lost 4 bases and 6 bases, there was a span of 13 bases. The CDR3 length is 14 residues. Germline CDR1 is SGHTA and CDR2 is FQGNSA. CDR3 sequence (DNA): TGTGCCAGCAGCTCCCCGGCGGGCCCAAACATTCAGTACTTC. Its protein is CASSSPAGPNIQYF.

This sequence joins TRBV7-3 and TRBJ1-2; TRBD1 matches at 7 bases. CDR3 size: 13 residues. Looked up from germline, CDR1 is SGHTA and CDR2 is FQGTGA. V was clipped by 4 bases and J by 3 bases; unmatched bases: 2. In DNA, the CDR3 is TGTGCCAGCAGCTCAACAGGGGACTATGGCTACACCTTC. It encodes CASSSTGDYGYTF.

This chain joins TRBV7-3 and TRBJ1-1; D gene unclear. The V and J ends lost 4 bases and 0 bases respectively, with 9 bases between them. This CDR3 comprises 14 residues. Germline CDR1 is SGHTA and CDR2 is FQGTGA. The CDR3 here is CASSSDPMNTEAFF. For the CDR3, the DNA is TGTGCCAGCAGCTCGGACCCTATGAACACTGAAGCTTTCTTT.

The chain has TRBV25-1 and TRBJ1-2; D ambiguous. CDR3 length equals 14 residues. CDR1 and CDR2 (germline): MGHDK, SYGVNS. V was clipped by 5 bases and J by 0 bases, with 10 bases between them. CDR3 sequence reads: CASSRGSSNYGYTF. The DNA for the CDR3 is TGTGCCAGCAGTCGTGGCAGCTCTAACTATGGCTACACCTTC.

CDR3 loop: CASSLDSVNEKLFF. CDR3 nucleotide sequence: TGTGCCAGCAGCTTAGACAGCGTTAATGAAAAACTGTTTTTT. This chain links TRBV7-3 with TRBJ1-4, with D perhaps TRBD1 (5 bases). The V gene's germline CDR1 is SGHTA and CDR2 FQGTGA. With 2 bases removed from V and 4 bases from J, the gap between germline ends came to 8 bases. The CDR3 has 14 residues.

The chain combines TRBV19 with TRBJ1-2; no clear D. The CDR3 covers 17 residues. Trimming took 0 bases from V and 3 from J, leaving 17 bases between them. The germline V gene has CDR1 LNHDA and CDR2 SQIVND (reference sequence). The CDR3 is CASSIEVTGRLDYGYTF. The CDR3 region has the DNA TGTGCCAGTAGTATAGAAGTGACCGGACGGCTGGACTATGGCTACACCTTC.

The CDR3 region has the DNA TGTGCCAGCAGTTACTCGACAGGGAATAATTCACCCCTCCACTTT. This sequence encodes CASSYSTGNNSPLHF. The rearrangement links TRBV6-2 or TRBV6-3 to TRBJ1-6; 7 nucleotides agree with TRBD1. Germline V gene sequence: CDR1 MNHEY, CDR2 SVGEGT. The CDR3 has 15 amino acids. V was clipped by 0 bases and J by 5 bases; unmatched bases: 1.

V usage is TRBV27 and J usage is TRBJ1-2; tentative D call: TRBD1 (5 bases). The CDR3 spans 12 residues. CDR1 is MNHEY and CDR2 is SMNVEV in the germline V gene (reference sequence). The V end was cut by 4 bases, the J end by 5 bases, with 8 bases between. CDR3 in amino acids: CASSSTDYGYTF. CDR3 nucleotides: TGTGCCAGCAGTTCGACAGATTATGGCTACACCTTC.

This sequence joins TRBV21-1 and TRBJ2-5; the table's TRBD2 call for D was not verified on the DNA. TRBV21-1 is designated a pseudogene. CDR3 size: 14 residues. The CDR3 DNA reads as TGTGCCAGCAGCCTAGCGGGGGGGCGCGAGACCCAGTACTTC. Translation gives CASSLAGGRETQYF.

The rearrangement uses TRBV15 and TRBJ2-5; D gene unclear. Between the trimmed V and J ends, which lost 1 base and 4 bases, there was a span of 10 bases. Germline CDR1 LNHNV, CDR2 YYDKDF (reference sequence). This CDR3 spans 14 amino acids. The CDR3 nucleotides are TGTGCCACCAGCAGAGGGCAGGCCATAGAGACCCAGTACTTC. It yields the protein CATSRGQAIETQYF.

This chain uses TRBV18 with TRBJ1-1; no clear D gene. Trimming shortened V by 1 base and J by 4 bases, and 10 bases separated the two germline ends. The CDR3 length is 14 residues. CDR1 is KGHSH and CDR2 is LQKENI in the germline V gene. In DNA form, the CDR3 reads TGTGCCAGCTCACCACAAGGGATGCGCACTGAAGCTTTCTTT. Residues: CASSPQGMRTEAFF.

The gene calls are TRBV2 and TRBJ2-5; 8 bases map to TRBD1. The ends lost 5 bases at V and 4 bases at J; junction bases unmatched: 9. This CDR3 is 15 amino acids long. The germline CDR1 and CDR2 sequences are SNHLY and FYNNEI. CDR3 sequence (DNA): TGTGCCAGCAGTAGTTCCAGGGGGCTGGCAGAGACCCAGTACTTC. Its translation is CASSSSRGLAETQYF.

The chain uses TRBV6-5 and TRBJ1-2, with D tentatively TRBD1 (5 bases). This CDR3 comprises 11 residues. The V and J ends lost 8 bases and 6 bases respectively, with 10 bases between them. Germline V gives CDR1 MNHEY, CDR2 SVGAGI. For the CDR3, the DNA is TGTGCCAGCGCAGGGTGGCATGGCTACACCTTC. Its translation: CASAGWHGYTF.

The chain links TRBV2 to TRBJ2-1, with 14 bases that match TRBD2. Trimming took 6 bases from V and 8 from J; bases not matched to a gene: 9. Germline V gene lookup returns CDR1 SNHLY and CDR2 FYNNEI. This CDR3 spans 16 amino acids. The DNA of the CDR3 is TGTGCCAGCAGCCTCGGACTAGCGGGGGGCCGGGATGAGCAGTTCTTC. As protein: CASSLGLAGGRDEQFF. Full variable domain (remainder filled in from reference TRBV2 and TRBJ2-1): EPEVTQTPSHQVTQMGQEVILRCVPISNHLYFYWYRQILGQKVEFLVSFYNNEISEKSEIFDDQFSVERPDGSNFTLKIRSTKLEDSAMYFCASSLGLAGGRDEQFFGPGTRLTVL.

This clone appeared once. The rearrangement uses TRBV5-6 and TRBJ2-4; D is possibly TRBD1 (6 bases). There are 13 residues in the CDR3. The V end was cut by 4 bases, the J end by 6 bases, with 11 bases between. Germline V gene data show CDR1 as SGHDT and CDR2 as YYEEEE. CDR3 nucleotide sequence: TGTGCCAGCAGCGGGGGCAGGGGAAACATTCAGTACTTC. Translated: CASSGGRGNIQYF.

V gene TRBV7-8 combines with J gene TRBJ2-3; D possibly corresponds to TRBD2 (6 bases). Germline CDR1 and CDR2: SGHVS and FQNEAQ. V was cut by 0 bases and J by 0 bases, with 22 bases left in between. The CDR3 runs 20 residues. This CDR3 is CASSLAGGLPLIPSTDTQYF. The CDR3 DNA sequence: TGTGCCAGCAGCTTAGCGGGGGGACTCCCCTTAATACCTAGCACAGATACGCAGTATTTT.

This clone was seen just once. The chain links TRBV14 to TRBJ2-6; TRBD2 matches 10 bases. The germline V gene encodes CDR1 SGHDN and CDR2 FVKESK. V was pared by 4 bases and J by 0 bases, with 6 bases of the junction left unmatched. This CDR3 has 18 amino acids. The CDR3 nucleotides read TGTGCCAGCAGCCGAAGAGCGGGGGGGGACTCTGGGGCCAACGTCCTGACTTTC. Translated: CASSRRAGGDSGANVLTF.

The chain employs TRBV5-6 and TRBJ1-1; 10 positions agree with TRBD1. After removal of 2 bases from V and 4 bases from J, the junction contained 8 bases not matched to a gene. This CDR3 contains 16 residues. CDR1 is SGHDT and CDR2 is YYEEEE in the germline V gene. Here the CDR3 reads CASSFPGQGPGTEAFF. DNA of the CDR3: TGTGCCAGCAGCTTTCCGGGACAGGGGCCCGGCACTGAAGCTTTCTTT.

The genes are TRBV7-6 and TRBJ1-1, with D tentatively TRBD1 (6 bases). Germline loops: CDR1 SGHVS, CDR2 FNYEAQ. The V and J ends lost 1 base and 4 bases respectively, with 13 bases between them. This CDR3 contains 15 residues. CDR3 protein: CASSLGGAGGTEAFF. The CDR3, as DNA: TGTGCCAGCAGCTTAGGGGGGGCGGGGGGCACTGAAGCTTTCTTT.

The V call is TRBV7-2, the J call TRBJ2-5; 12 positions agree with TRBD2. Looked up from germline, CDR1 is SGHTA and CDR2 is FQGNSA. This CDR3 spans 18 amino acids. J was trimmed by 1 base and V by 5 bases; bases with no gene match: 11. CDR3 in DNA: TGTGCCAGCAGCGGCGGGCCTAGCGGGGGGGCTTCCCAAGAGACCCAGTACTTC. It yields the protein CASSGGPSGGASQETQYF.

The chain employs TRBV19 and TRBJ2-2, with TRBD2 matching 8 bases. Trimming cost V 6 bases and J 8 bases; bases outside gene matches: 11. The CDR3 contains 15 residues. Germline lookup yields CDR1 LNHDA and CDR2 SQIVND (reference sequence). The CDR3 region has the DNA TGTGCCAGTAGGGGTAGCGGGGCCTTCACGGGGGAGCTGTTTTTT. It codes for CASRGSGAFTGELFF.

In nucleotides, the CDR3 is TGTGCCACCAGTGACTCGGACAGGGGGGGCAATCAGCCCCAGCATTTT. Protein sequence: CATSDSDRGGNQPQHF. The V call is TRBV24-1, the J call TRBJ1-5; 10 bases fit TRBD1. Germline CDR1 and CDR2: KGHDR and SFDVKD. V trimming: 4 bases; J trimming: 2 bases; junction bases outside the gene matches: 4. The CDR3 loop spans 16 amino acids.

The V call is TRBV5-1, the J call TRBJ2-1, with 10 bases lining up with TRBD2. Germline lookup yields CDR1 SGHRS and CDR2 YFSETQ. The ends lost 2 bases at V and 3 bases at J; junction bases unmatched: 8. The CDR3 is made up of 17 amino acids. The CDR3 sequence: CASSLRASGGLYNEQFF. The CDR3 coding sequence is TGCGCCAGCAGCTTAAGGGCTAGCGGGGGTCTCTACAATGAGCAGTTCTTC.